These T cell receptor beta chains were read from a single sample in a study of blood T cell repertoires in COVID-19. Sequenced by immunoSEQ multiplex PCR; TCRdb stores in-frame clones only, minus some. The sample yields 55,000 to 80,000 clones, roughly 89% seen once. The sequenced sample was peripheral blood. These receptors came from a man aged 80 or over with acute or convalescent COVID-19. Each CDR3 is given with its conserved first and last residue. Each record gives: V gene, clone size, D gene, J gene, CDR3 protein, CDR3 DNA. The D gene is left open where the match is weak. Not every row has a clone size; where given, it reads once, few, many or a size class.

v_call: TRBV9
clone_size: NA
d_call: TRBD1
j_call: TRBJ1-2
cdr3_aa: CASSPGQGYGYTF
cdr3_nt: TGTGCCAGCAGCCCCGGACAGGGGTATGGCTACACCTTC

v_call: TRBV5-5
clone_size: NA
d_call: TRBD2
j_call: TRBJ2-1
cdr3_aa: CASSRLAGVNEQFF
cdr3_nt: TGTGCCAGCAGCCGATTAGCGGGAGTCAATGAGCAGTTCTTC

v_call: TRBV3-1/TRBV3-2
clone_size: NA
d_call: NA
j_call: TRBJ2-5
cdr3_aa: CASSPLGRVRETQYF
cdr3_nt: TGTGCCAGCAGCCCCTTGGGCAGGGTCCGAGAGACCCAGTACTTC

v_call: TRBV19
clone_size: NA
d_call: NA
j_call: TRBJ2-2
cdr3_aa: CASSITSANTGELFF
cdr3_nt: TGTGCCAGTAGTATCACATCTGCGAACACCGGGGAGCTGTTTTTT

v_call: TRBV2
clone_size: NA
d_call: NA
j_call: TRBJ1-5
cdr3_aa: CASSERVNQPQHF
cdr3_nt: TGTGCCAGCAGTGAACGGGTAAATCAGCCCCAGCATTTT

v_call: TRBV12-3/TRBV12-4
clone_size: NA
d_call: NA
j_call: TRBJ2-4
cdr3_aa: CASSSLAKNIQYF
cdr3_nt: TGTGCCAGCAGTTCCTTAGCCAAAAACATTCAGTACTTC

v_call: TRBV7-8
clone_size: NA
d_call: NA
j_call: TRBJ1-1
cdr3_aa: CASSLENPGDTEAFF
cdr3_nt: TGTGCCAGCAGCTTAGAGAACCCAGGGGACACTGAAGCTTTCTTT

v_call: TRBV5-4
clone_size: NA
d_call: TRBD1
j_call: TRBJ1-4
cdr3_aa: CASSLGTGAPMFF
cdr3_nt: TGTGCCAGCAGCTTGGGGACAGGGGCGCCTATGTTTTTT

v_call: TRBV2
clone_size: few
d_call: NA
j_call: TRBJ2-1
cdr3_aa: CASSGHNEQFF
cdr3_nt: TGTGCCAGCAGTGGGCACAATGAGCAGTTCTTC

v_call: TRBV19
clone_size: NA
d_call: TRBD1
j_call: TRBJ2-7
cdr3_aa: CASAGTGWYEQYF
cdr3_nt: TGTGCCAGTGCCGGGACAGGGTGGTACGAGCAGTACTTC

v_call: TRBV3-1/TRBV3-2
clone_size: NA
d_call: NA
j_call: TRBJ2-5
cdr3_aa: CASSRADQETQYF
cdr3_nt: TGTGCCAGCAGCCGCGCTGACCAAGAGACCCAGTACTTC

v_call: TRBV9
clone_size: few
d_call: NA
j_call: TRBJ1-1
cdr3_aa: CASSVRGGVGTEAFF
cdr3_nt: TGTGCCAGCAGCGTGAGAGGAGGGGTAGGCACTGAAGCTTTCTTT

v_call: TRBV30
clone_size: once
d_call: TRBD1
j_call: TRBJ2-7
cdr3_aa: CACGTGTALEQYF
cdr3_nt: TGTGCCTGCGGGACCGGGACAGCTCTCGAGCAGTACTTC

v_call: TRBV9
clone_size: NA
d_call: TRBD2
j_call: TRBJ2-7
cdr3_aa: CASSTGLAGQYEQYF
cdr3_nt: TGTGCCAGCAGCACGGGACTAGCGGGACAGTACGAGCAGTACTTC

v_call: TRBV5-4
clone_size: NA
d_call: NA
j_call: TRBJ2-1
cdr3_aa: CASSWSRGGFFDEQFF
cdr3_nt: TGTGCCAGCAGCTGGAGTCGAGGCGGGTTTTTCGATGAGCAGTTCTTC

v_call: TRBV2
clone_size: NA
d_call: NA
j_call: TRBJ2-7
cdr3_aa: CASSDNRYDILSGQYF
cdr3_nt: TGTGCCAGCAGTGATAACAGATATGATATCCTGAGCGGGCAGTACTTC

v_call: TRBV19
clone_size: few
d_call: NA
j_call: TRBJ1-1
cdr3_aa: CASTKTGHLNTEAFF
cdr3_nt: TGTGCCAGTACTAAAACGGGACACCTTAACACTGAAGCTTTCTTT

v_call: TRBV18
clone_size: NA
d_call: TRBD1
j_call: TRBJ2-4
cdr3_aa: CASSGDSAILDF
cdr3_nt: TGTGCCAGCTCAGGGGACAGTGCCATTTTGGACTTC

v_call: TRBV27
clone_size: NA
d_call: NA
j_call: TRBJ1-1
cdr3_aa: CASSLLAGMNTEAFF
cdr3_nt: TGTGCCAGCAGTCTATTGGCAGGCATGAACACTGAAGCTTTCTTT

v_call: TRBV21-1
clone_size: NA
d_call: NA
j_call: TRBJ1-3
cdr3_aa: CASSPRQGQGPRSGNTIYF
cdr3_nt: TGTGCCAGCAGCCCACGCCAAGGACAGGGGCCCCGCTCTGGAAACACCATATATTTT

v_call: TRBV4-1
clone_size: NA
d_call: NA
j_call: TRBJ1-2
cdr3_aa: CASSPQGSYGYTF
cdr3_nt: TGCGCCAGCAGCCCACAAGGGAGCTATGGCTACACCTTC

v_call: TRBV5-6
clone_size: once
d_call: TRBD1
j_call: TRBJ1-5
cdr3_aa: CASSSGTGDNQPQHF
cdr3_nt: TGTGCCAGCAGCTCGGGGACAGGGGACAATCAGCCCCAGCATTTT

v_call: TRBV11-1
clone_size: NA
d_call: NA
j_call: TRBJ2-7
cdr3_aa: CASSLRPASEQYF
cdr3_nt: TGTGCCAGCAGCTTGCGTCCCGCGTCCGAGCAGTACTTC

v_call: TRBV24-1
clone_size: NA
d_call: NA
j_call: TRBJ2-3
cdr3_aa: CATSDSGIDTQYF
cdr3_nt: TGTGCCACCAGTGATTCCGGGATAGATACGCAGTATTTT

v_call: TRBV19
clone_size: NA
d_call: NA
j_call: TRBJ2-2
cdr3_aa: CASTERLTGELFF
cdr3_nt: TGTGCCAGTACGGAGCGCCTCACCGGGGAGCTGTTTTTT

v_call: TRBV5-1
clone_size: once
d_call: TRBD1
j_call: TRBJ2-7
cdr3_aa: CASSFNRGETYEQYF
cdr3_nt: TGCGCCAGCAGCTTCAACAGGGGGGAGACCTACGAGCAGTACTTC

v_call: TRBV6-5
clone_size: NA
d_call: TRBD1
j_call: TRBJ1-4
cdr3_aa: CASTLTGVGEKLFF
cdr3_nt: TGTGCCAGCACCCTGACAGGGGTCGGCGAAAAACTGTTTTTT

v_call: TRBV6-6
clone_size: NA
d_call: NA
j_call: TRBJ1-4
cdr3_aa: CASSYSSGGVEKLFF
cdr3_nt: TGTGCCAGCAGTTACTCGTCGGGGGGGGTGGAAAAACTGTTTTTT

v_call: TRBV7-2
clone_size: NA
d_call: TRBD1
j_call: TRBJ2-1
cdr3_aa: CASSQGAAAYNEQFF
cdr3_nt: TGTGCCAGCAGCCAGGGGGCAGCGGCCTACAATGAGCAGTTCTTC

v_call: TRBV12-3/TRBV12-4
clone_size: NA
d_call: TRBD1
j_call: TRBJ1-1
cdr3_aa: CASSAHRGGAFF
cdr3_nt: TGTGCCAGCAGTGCGCACAGGGGAGGAGCTTTCTTT

v_call: TRBV6-1
clone_size: NA
d_call: NA
j_call: TRBJ2-7
cdr3_aa: CASSEPRQRSYEQYF
cdr3_nt: TGTGCCAGCAGTGAACCAAGGCAGCGCTCCTACGAGCAGTACTTC

v_call: TRBV7-9
clone_size: NA
d_call: TRBD2
j_call: TRBJ2-1
cdr3_aa: CASSLVRSGTNEQFF
cdr3_nt: TGTGCCAGCAGCTTAGTTAGAAGCGGGACCAATGAGCAGTTCTTC

v_call: TRBV28
clone_size: NA
d_call: TRBD2
j_call: TRBJ2-3
cdr3_aa: CASRTPGRAQYF
cdr3_nt: TGTGCCAGCCGCACCCCAGGGAGGGCGCAGTATTTT

v_call: TRBV19
clone_size: NA
d_call: NA
j_call: TRBJ1-2
cdr3_aa: CATGAGSNYGYTF
cdr3_nt: TGTGCCACAGGGGCAGGATCTAACTATGGCTACACCTTC

v_call: TRBV5-4
clone_size: NA
d_call: NA
j_call: TRBJ2-1
cdr3_aa: CASSEPSNEQFF
cdr3_nt: TGTGCCAGCAGCGAGCCTAGCAATGAGCAGTTCTTC

v_call: TRBV20-1
clone_size: NA
d_call: NA
j_call: TRBJ1-1
cdr3_aa: CSASPHNTEAFF
cdr3_nt: TGCAGTGCTAGTCCACACAACACTGAAGCTTTCTTT

v_call: TRBV2
clone_size: NA
d_call: TRBD1
j_call: TRBJ2-5
cdr3_aa: CATHRGQETQYF
cdr3_nt: TGTGCCACTCACAGGGGCCAAGAGACCCAGTACTTC

v_call: TRBV12-5
clone_size: NA
d_call: TRBD2
j_call: TRBJ2-1
cdr3_aa: CASGLYPAGGGEQFF
cdr3_nt: TGTGCTAGTGGTTTGTATCCAGCGGGAGGAGGTGAGCAGTTCTTC

v_call: TRBV24-1
clone_size: NA
d_call: TRBD1
j_call: TRBJ1-2
cdr3_aa: CATSDFRTGGGYTF
cdr3_nt: TGTGCCACCAGTGATTTCAGGACAGGGGGTGGCTACACCTTC

v_call: TRBV12-3/TRBV12-4
clone_size: NA
d_call: TRBD1
j_call: TRBJ1-2
cdr3_aa: CASSLGQRGGYTF
cdr3_nt: TGTGCCAGCAGTTTGGGACAGAGAGGTGGCTACACCTTC

v_call: TRBV21-1
clone_size: NA
d_call: NA
j_call: TRBJ1-5
cdr3_aa: CASSPQQPQHF
cdr3_nt: TGTGCCAGCAGCCCGCAGCAGCCCCAGCATTTT

v_call: TRBV27
clone_size: NA
d_call: TRBD1
j_call: TRBJ2-7
cdr3_aa: CASSPRQGFYEQYF
cdr3_nt: TGTGCCAGCAGTCCCAGACAGGGGTTCTACGAGCAGTACTTC

v_call: TRBV9
clone_size: NA
d_call: NA
j_call: TRBJ2-2
cdr3_aa: CASSLNTGELFF
cdr3_nt: TGTGCCAGCAGTCTTAACACCGGGGAGCTGTTTTTT

v_call: TRBV7-9
clone_size: NA
d_call: NA
j_call: TRBJ2-7
cdr3_aa: CASSHTGQGEQYF
cdr3_nt: TGTGCCAGCAGCCATACAGGTCAGGGCGAGCAGTACTTC

v_call: TRBV15
clone_size: NA
d_call: TRBD2
j_call: TRBJ2-5
cdr3_aa: CATAPRAGARETQYF
cdr3_nt: TGTGCCACCGCGCCTCGGGCGGGAGCCAGAGAGACCCAGTACTTC

v_call: TRBV15
clone_size: NA
d_call: TRBD1
j_call: TRBJ1-5
cdr3_aa: CATSRDEGAGQPQHF
cdr3_nt: TGTGCCACCAGCAGAGACGAGGGGGCAGGACAGCCCCAGCATTTT

v_call: TRBV6-5
clone_size: NA
d_call: NA
j_call: TRBJ1-2
cdr3_aa: CASSYSGGSGYTF
cdr3_nt: TGTGCCAGCAGTTACTCAGGGGGTAGTGGCTACACCTTC

v_call: TRBV19
clone_size: NA
d_call: NA
j_call: TRBJ1-1
cdr3_aa: CASSIEGQGEAFF
cdr3_nt: TGTGCCAGTAGTATAGAAGGGCAGGGTGAAGCTTTCTTT

v_call: TRBV30
clone_size: NA
d_call: NA
j_call: TRBJ2-1
cdr3_aa: CAWSALAPNEQFF
cdr3_nt: TGTGCCTGGAGTGCACTAGCCCCCAATGAGCAGTTCTTC